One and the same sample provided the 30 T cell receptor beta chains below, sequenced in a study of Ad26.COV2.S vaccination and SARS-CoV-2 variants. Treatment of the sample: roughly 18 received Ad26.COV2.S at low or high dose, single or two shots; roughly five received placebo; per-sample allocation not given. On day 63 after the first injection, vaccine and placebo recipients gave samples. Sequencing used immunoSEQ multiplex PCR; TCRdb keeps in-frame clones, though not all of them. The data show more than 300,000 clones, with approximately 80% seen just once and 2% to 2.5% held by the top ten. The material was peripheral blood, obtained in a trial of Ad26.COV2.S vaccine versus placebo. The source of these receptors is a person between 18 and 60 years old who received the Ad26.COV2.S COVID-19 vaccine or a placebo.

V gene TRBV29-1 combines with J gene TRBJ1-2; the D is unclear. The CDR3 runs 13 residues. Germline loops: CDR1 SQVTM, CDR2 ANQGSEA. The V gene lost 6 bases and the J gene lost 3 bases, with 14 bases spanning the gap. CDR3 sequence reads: CSVQEMRHYGYTF. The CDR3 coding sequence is TGCAGCGTACAAGAGATGAGGCACTATGGCTACACCTTC.

As DNA, the CDR3 is TGTGCCAGCAGTTACTCGAACAGGGACGGGTATCAGCCCCAGCATTTT. This translates into CASSYSNRDGYQPQHF. The V gene is TRBV6-6, the J gene TRBJ1-5; D might be TRBD1 (6 bases). Germline V gene sequence: CDR1 MNHNY, CDR2 SVGAGI (reference sequence). The CDR3 runs 16 residues. V was pared by 0 bases and J by 5 bases, with 14 bases between.

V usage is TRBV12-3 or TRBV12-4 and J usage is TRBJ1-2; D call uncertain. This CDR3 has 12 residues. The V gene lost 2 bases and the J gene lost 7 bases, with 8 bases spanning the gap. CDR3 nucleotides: TGTGCCAGCAGTTTAACTTTGGGTGGCTACACCTTC. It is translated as CASSLTLGGYTF.

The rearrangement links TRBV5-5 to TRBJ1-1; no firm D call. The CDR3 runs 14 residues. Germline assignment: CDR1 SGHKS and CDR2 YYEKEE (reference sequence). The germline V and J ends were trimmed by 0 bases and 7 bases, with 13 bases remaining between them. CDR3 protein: CASSLVPGDREAFF. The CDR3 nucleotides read TGTGCCAGCAGCTTGGTTCCTGGGGATCGTGAAGCTTTCTTT.

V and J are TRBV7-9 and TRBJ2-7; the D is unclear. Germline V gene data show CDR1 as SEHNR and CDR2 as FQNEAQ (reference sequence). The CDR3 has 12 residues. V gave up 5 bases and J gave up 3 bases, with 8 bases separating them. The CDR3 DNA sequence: TGTGCCAGCAGCAAGGAACGCTACGAGCAGTACTTC. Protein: CASSKERYEQYF.

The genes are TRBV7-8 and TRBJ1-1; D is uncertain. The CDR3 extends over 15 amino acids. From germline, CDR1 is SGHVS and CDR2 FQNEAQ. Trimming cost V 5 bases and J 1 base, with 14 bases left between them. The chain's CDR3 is CASSPRSFGNTEAFF. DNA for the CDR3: TGTGCCAGCAGCCCCCGTTCGTTCGGGAACACTGAAGCTTTCTTT.

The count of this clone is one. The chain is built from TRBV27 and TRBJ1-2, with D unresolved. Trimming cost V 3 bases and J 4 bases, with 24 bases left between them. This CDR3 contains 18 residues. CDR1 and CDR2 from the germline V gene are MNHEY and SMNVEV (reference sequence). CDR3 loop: CASSFSQIAPIPIYGYTF. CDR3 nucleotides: TGTGCCAGCAGTTTCAGTCAGATCGCTCCTATCCCAATCTATGGCTACACCTTC.

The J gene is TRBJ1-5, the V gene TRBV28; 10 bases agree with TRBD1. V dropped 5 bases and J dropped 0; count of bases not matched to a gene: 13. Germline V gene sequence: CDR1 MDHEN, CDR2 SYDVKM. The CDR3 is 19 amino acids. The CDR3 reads CASSPTGTGVLYSNQPQHF. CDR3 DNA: TGTGCCAGCAGTCCCACCGGGACAGGGGTCCTCTATAGCAATCAGCCCCAGCATTTT. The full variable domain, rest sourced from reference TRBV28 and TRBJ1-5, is DVKVTQSSRYLVKRTGEKVFLECVQDMDHENMFWYRQDPGLGLRLIYFSYDVKMKEKGDIPEGYSVSREKKERFSLILESASTNQTSMYLCASSPTGTGVLYSNQPQHFGDGTRLSIL.

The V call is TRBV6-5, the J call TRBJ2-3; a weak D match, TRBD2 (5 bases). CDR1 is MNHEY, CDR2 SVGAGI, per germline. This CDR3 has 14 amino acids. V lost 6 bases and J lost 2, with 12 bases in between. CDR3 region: CASSRGLITDTQYF. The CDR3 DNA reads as TGTGCCAGCAGCCGAGGACTGATCACAGATACGCAGTATTTT.

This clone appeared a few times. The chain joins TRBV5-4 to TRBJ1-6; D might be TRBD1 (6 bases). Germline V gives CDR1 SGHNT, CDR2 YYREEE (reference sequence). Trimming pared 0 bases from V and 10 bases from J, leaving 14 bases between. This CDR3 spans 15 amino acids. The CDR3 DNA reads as TGTGCCAGCAGCTTGGGCAGGGGAGAAGTCTCACCCCTCCACTTT. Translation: CASSLGRGEVSPLHF.

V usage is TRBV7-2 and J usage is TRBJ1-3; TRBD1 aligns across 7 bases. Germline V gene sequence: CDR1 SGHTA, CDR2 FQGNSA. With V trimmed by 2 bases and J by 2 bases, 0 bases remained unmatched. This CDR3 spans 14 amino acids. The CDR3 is CASSLTGAGNTIYF. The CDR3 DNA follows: TGTGCCAGCAGCTTAACAGGGGCTGGAAACACCATATATTTT.

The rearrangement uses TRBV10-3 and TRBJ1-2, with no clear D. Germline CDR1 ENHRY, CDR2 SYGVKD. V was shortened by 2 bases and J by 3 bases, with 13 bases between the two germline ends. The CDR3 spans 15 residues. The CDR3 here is CAISEDPRVDYGYTF. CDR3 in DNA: TGTGCCATCAGTGAGGATCCTAGGGTGGACTATGGCTACACCTTC.

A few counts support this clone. The CDR3 sequence: CASSVGDTIYF. The CDR3 DNA follows: TGTGCCAGCAGCGTAGGCGACACCATATATTTT. The rearrangement links TRBV9 to TRBJ1-3; D ambiguous. CDR1 and CDR2 from the germline V gene are SGDLS and YYNGEE. Trimming left V 0 bases short and J 8 bases short, with 3 bases between. The CDR3 has 11 residues.

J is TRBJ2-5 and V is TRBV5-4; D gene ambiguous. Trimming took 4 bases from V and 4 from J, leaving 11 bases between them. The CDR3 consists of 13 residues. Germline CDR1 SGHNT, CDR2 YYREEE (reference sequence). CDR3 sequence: CASSDFWGETQYF. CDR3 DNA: TGTGCCAGCAGCGACTTTTGGGGAGAGACCCAGTACTTC.

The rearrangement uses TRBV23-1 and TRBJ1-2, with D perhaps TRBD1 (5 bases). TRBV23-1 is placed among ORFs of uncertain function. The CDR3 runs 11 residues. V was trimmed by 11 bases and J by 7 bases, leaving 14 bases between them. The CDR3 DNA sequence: TGCGCCCTCGAAAGGGGAAGTGGCTACACCTTC. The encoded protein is CALERGSGYTF.

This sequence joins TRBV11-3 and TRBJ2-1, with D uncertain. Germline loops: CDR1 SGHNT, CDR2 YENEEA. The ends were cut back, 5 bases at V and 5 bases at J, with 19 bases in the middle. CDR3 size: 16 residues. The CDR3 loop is CASSHLRLVCDNEQFF. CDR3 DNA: TGTGCCAGCAGCCATCTTCGGCTCGTCTGCGACAATGAGCAGTTCTTC.

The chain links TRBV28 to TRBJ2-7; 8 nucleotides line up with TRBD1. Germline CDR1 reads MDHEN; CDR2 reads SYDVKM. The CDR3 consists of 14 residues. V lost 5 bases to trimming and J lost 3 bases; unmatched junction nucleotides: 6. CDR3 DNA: TGTGCCAGCAGTACAACAGGGGGTGTCTACGAGCAGTACTTC. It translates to CASSTTGGVYEQYF.

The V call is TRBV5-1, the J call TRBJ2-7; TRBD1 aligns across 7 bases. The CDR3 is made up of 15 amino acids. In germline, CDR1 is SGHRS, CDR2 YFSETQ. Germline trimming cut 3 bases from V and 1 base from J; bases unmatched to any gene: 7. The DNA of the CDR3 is TGCGCCAGCAGCTCCACAGGGGTGGGGTCCTACGAGCAGTACTTC. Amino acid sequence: CASSSTGVGSYEQYF. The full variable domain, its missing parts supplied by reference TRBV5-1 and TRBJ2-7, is KAGVTQTPRYLIKTRGQQVTLSCSPISGHRSVSWYQQTPGQGLQFLFEYFSETQRNKGNFPGRFSGRQFSNSRSEMNVSTLELGDSALYLCASSSTGVGSYEQYFGPGTRLTVT.

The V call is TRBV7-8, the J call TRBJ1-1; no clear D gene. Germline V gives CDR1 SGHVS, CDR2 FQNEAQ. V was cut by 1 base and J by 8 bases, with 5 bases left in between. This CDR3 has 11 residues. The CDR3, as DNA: TGTGCCAGCAGCTTAGACAGCGAAGCTTTCTTT. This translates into CASSLDSEAFF.

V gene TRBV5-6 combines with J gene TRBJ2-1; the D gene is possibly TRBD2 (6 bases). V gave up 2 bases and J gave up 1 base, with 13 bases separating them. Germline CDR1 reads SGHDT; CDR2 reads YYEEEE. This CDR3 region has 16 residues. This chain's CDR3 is CASSFGAGMSYNEQFF. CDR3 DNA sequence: TGTGCCAGCAGCTTTGGTGCGGGGATGTCCTACAATGAGCAGTTCTTC.

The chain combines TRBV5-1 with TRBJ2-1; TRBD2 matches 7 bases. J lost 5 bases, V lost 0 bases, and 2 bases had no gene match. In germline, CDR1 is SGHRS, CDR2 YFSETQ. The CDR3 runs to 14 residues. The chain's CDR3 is CASSLGGTNNEQFF. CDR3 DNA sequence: TGCGCCAGCAGCTTGGGCGGGACTAACAATGAGCAGTTCTTC.

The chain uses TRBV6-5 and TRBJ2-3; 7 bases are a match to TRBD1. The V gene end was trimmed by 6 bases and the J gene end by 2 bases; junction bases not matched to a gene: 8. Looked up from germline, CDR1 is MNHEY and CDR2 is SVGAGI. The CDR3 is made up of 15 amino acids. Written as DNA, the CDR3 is TGTGCCAGCAGACCCGACAGGGCCCACACAGATACGCAGTATTTT. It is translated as CASRPDRAHTDTQYF.

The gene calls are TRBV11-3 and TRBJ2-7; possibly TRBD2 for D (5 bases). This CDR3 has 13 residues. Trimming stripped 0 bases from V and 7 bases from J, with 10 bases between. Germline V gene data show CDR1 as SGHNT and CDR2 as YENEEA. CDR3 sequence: CASSLDGGREQYF. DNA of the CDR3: TGTGCCAGCAGCTTAGATGGAGGAAGAGAGCAGTACTTC.

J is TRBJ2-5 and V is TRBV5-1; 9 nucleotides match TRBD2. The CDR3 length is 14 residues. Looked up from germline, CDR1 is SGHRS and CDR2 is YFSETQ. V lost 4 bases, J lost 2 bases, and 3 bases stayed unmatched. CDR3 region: CASSRLAEQETQYF. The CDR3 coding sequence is TGCGCCAGCAGCCGACTAGCGGAGCAAGAGACCCAGTACTTC.

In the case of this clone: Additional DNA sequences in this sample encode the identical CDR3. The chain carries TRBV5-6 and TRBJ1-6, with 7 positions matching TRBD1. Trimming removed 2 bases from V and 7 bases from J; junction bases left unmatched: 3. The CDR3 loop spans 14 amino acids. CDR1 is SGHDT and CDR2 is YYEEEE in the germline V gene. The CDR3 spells CASSLGDSNSPLHF. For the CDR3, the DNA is TGTGCCAGCAGCTTAGGGGACAGCAATTCACCCCTCCACTTT.

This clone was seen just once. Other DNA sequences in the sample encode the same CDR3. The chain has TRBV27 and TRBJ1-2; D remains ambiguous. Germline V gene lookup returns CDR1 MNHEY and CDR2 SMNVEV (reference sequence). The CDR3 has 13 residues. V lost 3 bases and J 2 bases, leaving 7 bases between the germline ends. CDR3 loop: CASSLGRNYGYTF. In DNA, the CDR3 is TGTGCCAGCAGTTTGGGCAGAAACTATGGCTACACCTTC.

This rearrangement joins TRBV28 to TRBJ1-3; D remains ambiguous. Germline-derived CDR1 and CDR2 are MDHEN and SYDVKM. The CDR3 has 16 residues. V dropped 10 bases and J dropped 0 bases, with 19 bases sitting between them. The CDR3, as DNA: TGTGCCACCATGTGGGTGAGGGAGAGCTCTGGAAACACCATATATTTT. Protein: CATMWVRESSGNTIYF.

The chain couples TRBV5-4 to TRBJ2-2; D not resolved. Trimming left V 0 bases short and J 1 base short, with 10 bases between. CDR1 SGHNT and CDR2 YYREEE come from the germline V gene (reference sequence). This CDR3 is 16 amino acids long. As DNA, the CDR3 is TGTGCCAGCAGCTTGGCTGGCGCCTTGAACACCGGGGAGCTGTTTTTT. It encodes CASSLAGALNTGELFF.

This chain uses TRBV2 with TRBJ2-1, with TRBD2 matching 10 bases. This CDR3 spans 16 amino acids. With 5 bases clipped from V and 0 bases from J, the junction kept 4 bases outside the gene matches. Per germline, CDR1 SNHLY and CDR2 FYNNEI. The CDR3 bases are TGTGCCAGCAGTCTTAGCGGGGGGTCCTCCTACAATGAGCAGTTCTTC. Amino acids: CASSLSGGSSYNEQFF.

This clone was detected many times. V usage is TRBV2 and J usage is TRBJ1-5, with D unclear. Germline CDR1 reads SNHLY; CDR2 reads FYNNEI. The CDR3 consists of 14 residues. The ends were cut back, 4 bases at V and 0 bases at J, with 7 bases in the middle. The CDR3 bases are TGTGCCAGCAGTGGAGTATCTAGCAATCAGCCCCAGCATTTT. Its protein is CASSGVSSNQPQHF.